The next 31 T cell receptor beta chains were all read from a single sample in a study of shared clonotypes between healthy human individuals. Assay used: immunoSEQ multiplex PCR; TCRdb lists only in-frame clones, some missing. The sample lists roughly 500,000 clones, 76% occurring once. The specimen was PBMCs. The receptors were sampled from a middle-aged woman in good health. Some clones in this sample may be carry-over from other donors' samples.

This clone came up a few times. The chain recombines TRBV2 with TRBJ1-5; D is unresolved. V shed 3 bases and J shed 9 bases, with 12 bases lying between them. The CDR3 totals 13 residues. Germline CDR1 reads SNHLY; CDR2 reads FYNNEI. This CDR3 reads CASSDKDPGPQHF. The CDR3 nucleotides are TGTGCCAGCAGTGACAAGGATCCGGGGCCCCAGCATTTT.

Here the CDR3 reads CASSLDRGRSSYEQYF. The CDR3 DNA reads as TGTGCCAGCAGCTTAGATCGGGGGCGGAGCTCCTACGAGCAGTACTTC. The rearrangement uses TRBV11-2 and TRBJ2-7; D assignment may be TRBD1 or TRBD2 (6 bases each). Trimming took 0 bases from V and 0 from J, leaving 12 bases between them. Germline V gene data show CDR1 as SGHAT and CDR2 as FQNNGV. The length of the CDR3 is 16 residues.

The V gene is TRBV2, the J gene TRBJ1-3, with TRBD1 identical over 7 bases. Trimming removed 6 bases from V and 2 bases from J; junction bases left unmatched: 10. The CDR3 loop spans 16 amino acids. Germline V gene lookup returns CDR1 SNHLY and CDR2 FYNNEI. Here the CDR3 reads CASSLTPQGAGNTIYF. The CDR3, as DNA: TGTGCCAGCAGCCTAACCCCGCAGGGGGCTGGAAACACCATATATTTT.

V is TRBV4-2 and J is TRBJ1-4, with D possibly matching TRBD1 (5 bases). CDR1 and CDR2 (germline): LGHNA, YNFKEQ. V gave up 4 bases and J gave up 8 bases, with 17 bases separating them. CDR3 length: 15 residues. The CDR3 spells CASSRGAGVLEKLFF. For the CDR3, the DNA is TGTGCCAGCAGCCGTGGGGCGGGGGTATTGGAAAAACTGTTTTTT.

This clone was seen a handful of times. A much larger clone is a single base away; this may be a read error. Other DNA sequences within the sample encode an identical CDR3. The chain employs TRBV5-1 and TRBJ2-5; D tentatively fits TRBD1 or TRBD2 (5 bases each). The CDR3 has 13 amino acids. Germline V gives CDR1 SGHRS, CDR2 YFSETQ. CDR3 amino acids: CASSLAGAETQYF. The CDR3, as DNA: TGCGCGAGCAGCTTGGCCGGGGCGGAGACCCAGTACTTC.

As regards this clone: The junction departs from the called germline gene at one end, perhaps through a read error. V gene TRBV29-1 combines with J gene TRBJ1-1, with no clear D. The germline CDR1 and CDR2 sequences are SQVTM and ANQGSEA. This CDR3 contains 11 residues. CDR3: CSVRENAEAFF. Written as DNA, the CDR3 is TGCAGCGTCCGAGAGAACGCTGAAGCTTTCTTT.

This chain uses TRBV28 with TRBJ1-4, with D perhaps TRBD1 (6 bases). Between the trimmed V and J ends, which lost 5 bases and 7 bases, there was a span of 20 bases. The germline gives CDR1 MDHEN, CDR2 SYDVKM. The CDR3 spans 16 residues. The CDR3 region is CASSDAPTGSGEKLFF. The DNA of the CDR3 is TGTGCCAGCAGTGACGCCCCTACAGGGAGCGGTGAAAAACTGTTTTTT.

There are a few counts of this clone. The chain carries TRBV6-1 and TRBJ1-1, with TRBD1 as a possible D gene (5 bases). The CDR3 covers 13 residues. Germline-derived CDR1 and CDR2 are MNHNS and SASEGT. Trimming took off 6 bases at V and 0 bases at J, with 8 bases between the two ends. The CDR3 DNA follows: TGTGCCAGCAGGAGGGGAGTGAACACTGAAGCTTTCTTT. As protein: CASRRGVNTEAFF.

The rearrangement uses TRBV2 and TRBJ2-7, with TRBD1 identical over 7 bases. This CDR3 has 14 residues. Per germline, CDR1 SNHLY and CDR2 FYNNEI. Trimming took 4 bases from V and 4 from J; bases not matched to a gene: 7. The CDR3: CASSGGTAKYEQYF. The DNA of the CDR3 is TGTGCCAGCAGTGGAGGGACAGCGAAATACGAGCAGTACTTC. Together with reference TRBV2 and TRBJ2-7, the CDR3 gives the full variable domain: EPEVTQTPSHQVTQMGQEVILRCVPISNHLYFYWYRQILGQKVEFLVSFYNNEISEKSEIFDDQFSVERPDGSNFTLKIRSTKLEDSAMYFCASSGGTAKYEQYFGPGTRLTVT.

This clone is a singleton in its sample. The rearrangement links TRBV6-1 to TRBJ1-1; D is unresolved. This CDR3 has 15 amino acids. Deletions cut 2 bases from V and 7 bases from J, with 17 bases between. In germline, CDR1 is MNHNS, CDR2 SASEGT. Written as DNA, the CDR3 is TGTGCCAGCAGTGAACATTCGAAAGTACCTTTTGAAGCTTTCTTT. Translation gives CASSEHSKVPFEAFF.

A word on this clone: A far larger clone is a single base away, which makes a read error likely. The chain employs TRBV7-2 and TRBJ2-7; 8 nucleotides line up with TRBD2. CDR1 is SGHTA, CDR2 FQGNSA, per germline. V lost 5 bases to trimming and J lost 7 bases; unmatched junction nucleotides: 19. CDR3 length: 17 amino acids. CDR3: CASSLRARGPAGVEQYF. CDR3 nucleotide sequence: TGTGCCAGCAGCCTCCGAGCTCGGGGACCAGCGGGAGTAGAGCAGTACTTC. Based on the CDR3 plus reference TRBV7-2 and TRBJ2-7, the full variable domain is GAGVSQSPSNKVTEKGKDVELRCDPISGHTALYWYRQSLGQGLEFLIYFQGNSAPDKSGLPSDRFSAERTGGSVSTLTIQRTQQEDSAVYLCASSLRARGPAGVEQYFGPGTRLTVT.

The chain uses TRBV18 and TRBJ1-1, with 7 nucleotides matching TRBD1. This CDR3 is built from 14 residues. Germline V CDR1 and CDR2: KGHSH, LQKENI. J lost 5 bases, V lost 5 bases, and 8 bases had no gene match. The CDR3 bases are TGTGCCAGCTCAGCGGGACAGACCTCAACTGAAGCTTTCTTT. Encoded protein: CASSAGQTSTEAFF.

The CDR3 region is CANRPGQGNTEAFF. The CDR3 DNA follows: TGTGCCAATCGACCGGGACAAGGGAACACTGAAGCTTTCTTT. The V and J genes are TRBV28 and TRBJ1-1; tentative D call: TRBD1 (6 bases). Trimming removed 10 bases from V and 1 base from J, with 16 bases in between. The CDR3 totals 14 residues. Germline CDR1 is MDHEN and CDR2 is SYDVKM.

In regard to this clone: The sample contains more than one DNA sequence encoding this CDR3. The chain recombines TRBV18 with TRBJ2-7; D unclear. CDR1 and CDR2 (germline): KGHSH, LQKENI. The CDR3 runs to 11 residues. V lost 5 bases to trimming and J lost 4 bases, with 6 bases between them. CDR3 in amino acids: CASSDLYEQYF. The DNA for the CDR3 is TGTGCCAGCTCAGATCTTTACGAGCAGTACTTC. The full variable domain, completed using reference TRBV18 and TRBJ2-7, is NAGVMQNPRHLVRRRGQEARLRCSPMKGHSHVYWYRQLPEEGLKFMVYLQKENIIDESGMPKERFSAEFPKEGPSILRIQQVVRGDSAAYFCASSDLYEQYFGPGTRLTVT.

A word on this clone: One end of the junction varies from germline; a read error may be responsible. The same CDR3 can be traced to other DNA sequences in this sample. The chain recombines TRBV12-5 with TRBJ1-2; perhaps TRBD1 as D (6 bases). The CDR3 has 21 amino acids. Germline V gene sequence: CDR1 LGHNT, CDR2 FRNRAP. The DNA of the CDR3 is TGTGCTAGTGGTTTGGAGATTTGGGGGGCTCACGGGAACCAAGCTAACTACGGCTACACCTTC. It specifies CASGLEIWGAHGNQANYGYTF.

The rearrangement joins TRBV5-4 to TRBJ1-5, with D possibly matching TRBD1 (5 bases). Per germline, CDR1 SGHNT and CDR2 YYREEE (reference sequence). V was trimmed by 2 bases and J by 4 bases, leaving 7 bases between them. CDR3 length equals 13 residues. CDR3 bases: TGTGCCAGCAGCTTTGACAGAAATCAGCCCCAGCATTTT. Translation gives CASSFDRNQPQHF.

This chain links TRBV4-1 with TRBJ1-4, with D uncertain. The germline CDR1 and CDR2 sequences are MGHRA and YSYEKL. This CDR3 is 17 amino acids long. The V gene lost 1 base and the J gene lost 5 bases, with 17 bases spanning the gap. The CDR3 protein is CASSQVIGAGSNEKLFF. DNA for the CDR3: TGCGCCAGCAGCCAAGTCATTGGTGCAGGATCAAATGAAAAACTGTTTTTT.

This chain uses TRBV27 with TRBJ2-1; 9 bases agree with TRBD2. CDR1 and CDR2 (germline): MNHEY, SMNVEV (reference sequence). The CDR3 covers 14 residues. V was clipped by 5 bases and J by 8 bases; unmatched bases: 7. CDR3 loop: CASSPSGTPDEQFF. The CDR3 DNA follows: TGTGCCAGCAGTCCTAGCGGGACCCCAGATGAGCAGTTCTTC.

Remarks on this clone: The same CDR3 also results from other DNA sequences found in this sample. This chain connects TRBV5-4 to TRBJ1-5; no definite D call. V lost 0 bases, J lost 2 bases, and 6 bases lay in between. The CDR3 consists of 14 residues. CDR1 is SGHNT and CDR2 is YYREEE in the germline V gene (reference sequence). The chain's CDR3 is CASSLDRGNQPQHF. The CDR3 DNA is TGTGCCAGCAGCTTGGACAGAGGCAATCAGCCCCAGCATTTT.

The chain carries TRBV21-1 and TRBJ1-2. TRBV21-1 corresponds to a pseudogene. This CDR3 is 15 amino acids long. The chain's CDR3 is CASSKVKGVGYGYTF. The CDR3 DNA is TGTGCCAGCAGCAAAGTGAAGGGAGTTGGTTATGGCTACACCTTC.

The rearrangement joins TRBV19 to TRBJ2-3, with D perhaps matching TRBD2 (6 bases). CDR1 is LNHDA and CDR2 is SQIVND in the germline V gene (reference sequence). CDR3 length: 15 residues. The germline V and J ends were trimmed by 3 bases and 7 bases, with 17 bases remaining between them. The CDR3 protein is CASSMVAADSYTQYF. CDR3 coding DNA: TGTGCCAGTAGTATGGTAGCGGCGGATTCATATACGCAGTATTTT.

This sequence joins TRBV21-1 and TRBJ2-7; the D call TRBD1 from the table was never checked on the DNA. TRBV21-1 has pseudogene status. The CDR3 loop spans 12 amino acids. The CDR3 loop reads CASSSQGYEQYF. DNA of the CDR3: TGTGCCAGCAGCTCCCAGGGCTACGAGCAGTACTTC.

This clone was found a few times. The gene calls are TRBV7-2 and TRBJ2-3, with D unresolved. From germline, CDR1 is SGHTA and CDR2 FQGNSA. This CDR3 contains 16 residues. V gave up 0 bases and J gave up 0 bases, with 10 bases separating them. The CDR3 DNA is TGTGCCAGCAGCTTAGCCCCGTGGCGGAGCACAGATACGCAGTATTTT. Amino acid sequence: CASSLAPWRSTDTQYF. The whole variable domain, filled in from reference TRBV7-2 and TRBJ2-3, reads GAGVSQSPSNKVTEKGKDVELRCDPISGHTALYWYRQSLGQGLEFLIYFQGNSAPDKSGLPSDRFSAERTGGSVSTLTIQRTQQEDSAVYLCASSLAPWRSTDTQYFGPGTRLTVL.

The J gene is TRBJ1-3, the V gene TRBV7-2, with a tentative D call TRBD1 (6 bases). Germline V gene sequence: CDR1 SGHTA, CDR2 FQGNSA. The CDR3 sequence is 17 residues long. Between the trimmed V and J ends, which lost 2 bases and 0 bases, there was a span of 14 bases. The CDR3 nucleotides read TGTGCCAGCAGCTTATACCAGGGGACGAGCTCTGGAAACACCATATATTTT. This translates into CASSLYQGTSSGNTIYF.

V is TRBV4-1 and J is TRBJ1-3; TRBD1 matches 8 bases. The V gene's germline CDR1 is MGHRA and CDR2 YSYEKL. The V gene end was trimmed by 1 base and the J gene end by 4 bases; junction bases not matched to a gene: 6. CDR3 length: 16 amino acids. The CDR3 protein is CASSQGQGARGNTIYF. CDR3 nucleotides: TGCGCCAGCAGCCAAGGCCAGGGGGCGAGGGGAAACACCATATATTTT.

The V gene is TRBV21-1, the J gene TRBJ2-2; the D call TRBD1 from the table was never checked on the DNA. TRBV21-1 is reported as a pseudogene. This CDR3 is built from 18 residues. The CDR3 region has the DNA TGTGCCAGCAGCAAAGACAAGCGCAGGGGGCCGAACACCGGGGAGCTGTTTTTT. It encodes CASSKDKRRGPNTGELFF.

This chain links TRBV6-5 with TRBJ1-3; D unresolved. CDR3 length: 15 amino acids. Germline V CDR1 and CDR2: MNHEY, SVGAGI. The ends were cut back, 4 bases at V and 2 bases at J, with 12 bases in the middle. The CDR3 coding sequence is TGTGCCAGCAGTTCCACAGTTACGACTGGAAACACCATATATTTT. Translating it yields CASSSTVTTGNTIYF.

The gene calls are TRBV10-3 and TRBJ2-1; 10 bases match TRBD2. Per germline, CDR1 ENHRY and CDR2 SYGVKD. This CDR3 region has 14 residues. Losses at the gene ends were 8 bases for V and 6 bases for J; bases not matched to a gene: 7. CDR3 in amino acids: CAIEGLAEINEQFF. In DNA form, the CDR3 reads TGTGCCATCGAAGGACTAGCGGAGATCAATGAGCAGTTCTTC.

The V gene is TRBV7-6, the J gene TRBJ1-5, with D possibly matching TRBD1 (5 bases). CDR3 length: 15 residues. Trimming took off 5 bases at V and 7 bases at J, with 18 bases between the two ends. Germline V gene sequence: CDR1 SGHVS, CDR2 FNYEAQ. The CDR3 sequence: CASSENTGAEQPQHF. CDR3 DNA sequence: TGTGCCAGCAGCGAGAATACTGGGGCGGAACAGCCCCAGCATTTT.

This chain uses TRBV28 with TRBJ1-4; 9 positions agree with TRBD1. The CDR3 loop spans 16 amino acids. V trimming: 4 bases; J trimming: 4 bases; junction bases outside the gene matches: 7. Germline CDR1 reads MDHEN; CDR2 reads SYDVKM. CDR3: CASSSYRGRDNEKLFF. The CDR3 DNA reads as TGTGCCAGCAGTTCCTACAGGGGGCGGGATAATGAAAAACTGTTTTTT.

The CDR3 DNA reads as TGTGCCAGCAGCCTTGGGACAGGGGGCGCAAGGTACGAGCAGTACTTC. Amino acids: CASSLGTGGARYEQYF. This chain connects TRBV11-1 to TRBJ2-7; TRBD1 aligns across 12 bases. With V trimmed by 5 bases and J by 4 bases, 9 bases remained unmatched. The germline CDR1 and CDR2 sequences are SGHAT and FQDESV (reference sequence). There are 16 residues in the CDR3.